The next 28 T cell receptor beta chains were all read from a single sample in a study of CD8+CD57+ T cells in acquired aplastic anemia. Genomic DNA, the template, was used for profiling of the TCR beta VDJ and CDR3. TCRdb re-derived calls from the reads in MiXCR, one entry per CDR3 protein. The sample shows just over 400,000 distinct CDR3 sequences, about two thirds of them seen only once. The sequencing input was sorted CD4+, CD8+, or CD8+CD57+ T cells (not recorded which) from PBMCs. The origin of the receptors is a human donor in good health, serving as a control.

The rearrangement uses TRBV7-2 and TRBJ1-5; no clear D. The V and J ends lost 5 bases and 9 bases respectively, with 14 bases between them. The CDR3 is 13 amino acids. Germline CDR1 and CDR2: SGHTA and FQGNSA. The CDR3 protein is CASSPGGHPPQHF. In nucleotides, the CDR3 is TGTGCCAGCAGCCCAGGCGGGCATCCGCCCCAGCATTTT. Based on the CDR3 plus reference TRBV7-2 and TRBJ1-5, the full variable domain is GAGVSQSPSNKVTEKGKDVELRCDPISGHTALYWYRQSLGQGLEFLIYFQGNSAPDKSGLPSDRFSAERTGGSVSTLTIQRTQQEDSAVYLCASSPGGHPPQHFGDGTRLSIL.

Concerning this clonotype: One end of the junction fails to match germline, which may point to a read error. The CDR3 here is CASRLGPDYGSTF. CDR3 in DNA: TGTGCCAGCAGATTGGGGCCGGACTATGGCTCCACCTTC. V usage is TRBV9 and J usage is TRBJ1-2; possible D gene TRBD1, 5 bases. The CDR3 loop spans 13 amino acids. Germline CDR1 and CDR2: SGDLS and YYNGEE. Supplemented by reference TRBV9 and TRBJ1-2, the full variable domain reads DSGVTQTPKHLITATGQRVTLRCSPRSGDLSVYWYQQSLDQGLQFLIQYYNGEERAKGNILERFSAQQFPDLHSELNLSSLELGDSALYFCASRLGPDYGSTFGSGTRLTVV.

This clonotype has just a few counts. The chain carries TRBV7-9 and TRBJ2-5; no reliable D call. CDR1 and CDR2 (germline): SEHNR, FQNEAQ (reference sequence). Trimming cost V 8 bases and J 5 bases, with 9 bases left between them. CDR3 length equals 11 residues. The CDR3 loop is CASSDGETQYF. CDR3 DNA sequence: TGTGCCAGCTCGGACGGGGAGACCCAGTACTTC.

This clonotype showed up many times. J is TRBJ2-3 and V is TRBV6-6, with D uncertain. The V gene's germline CDR1 is MNHNY and CDR2 SVGAGI (reference sequence). Trimming took off 4 bases at V and 4 bases at J, with 12 bases between the two ends. The CDR3 extends over 14 amino acids. The CDR3 loop is CASSFRVSADTQYF. As DNA, the CDR3 is TGTGCCAGCAGTTTTAGGGTTTCCGCAGATACGCAGTATTTT.

The J gene is TRBJ1-6, the V gene TRBV5-5, with TRBD1 as a possible D gene (6 bases). With 2 bases removed from V and 8 bases from J, the gap between germline ends came to 8 bases. The CDR3 has 13 residues. Germline V gene sequence: CDR1 SGHKS, CDR2 YYEKEE (reference sequence). For the CDR3, the DNA is TGTGCCAGCAGCTTCGGGACACATTCACCCCTCCACTTT. Its translation: CASSFGTHSPLHF.

The chain recombines TRBV7-3 with TRBJ1-4; unclear D gene. The V gene's germline CDR1 is SGHTA and CDR2 FQGTGA. V dropped 3 bases and J dropped 6 bases, with 20 bases sitting between them. The CDR3 runs to 17 residues. The DNA for the CDR3 is TGTGCCAGCAGCTTTAGTCCGGGGTCGCCCAAAGATGAAAAACTGTTTTTT. This sequence encodes CASSFSPGSPKDEKLFF. Combining the CDR3 with reference TRBV7-3 and TRBJ1-4 gives the whole variable domain GAGVSQTPSNKVTEKGKYVELRCDPISGHTALYWYRQSLGQGPEFLIYFQGTGAADDSGLPNDRFFAVRPEGSVSTLKIQRTERGDSAVYLCASSFSPGSPKDEKLFFGSGTQLSVL.

In this sample, this clonotype turned up once. The chain couples TRBV20-1 to TRBJ2-1; the match to TRBD1 covers 8 bases. CDR1 DFQATT and CDR2 SNEGSKA come from the germline V gene (reference sequence). The CDR3 is 15 residues long. Unmatched junction bases numbered 7, after V lost 1 base and J lost 5 bases. This CDR3 is CSARGQGLGNNEQFF. CDR3 nucleotides: TGCAGTGCTAGAGGACAGGGGTTGGGAAACAATGAGCAGTTCTTC.

This clonotype was picked up one time. This chain connects TRBV29-1 to TRBJ2-5, with a weak D call TRBD1 (6 bases). Trimming removed 1 base at V and 5 bases at J, with 14 bases between. CDR1 is SQVTM and CDR2 is ANQGSEA in the germline V gene. This CDR3 has 14 residues. The CDR3 region has the DNA TGCAGCGTTGAAGGGAAGACAGGCGGGGAGACCCAGTACTTC. It codes for CSVEGKTGGETQYF.

This clonotype was detected many times. The chain couples TRBV19 to TRBJ1-2; D perhaps matches TRBD1 (6 bases). The V gene's germline CDR1 is LNHDA and CDR2 SQIVND (reference sequence). Trimming pared 8 bases from V and 4 bases from J, leaving 14 bases between. The CDR3 is 13 residues long. The CDR3: CASWPGGAYGYTF. CDR3 bases: TGTGCCAGTTGGCCGGGGGGCGCCTATGGCTACACCTTC.

On this clonotype itself: Germline and junction disagree at one end, which may indicate a read error. This chain connects TRBV7-3 to TRBJ1-3; possibly TRBD1 for D (5 bases). The CDR3 sequence is 14 residues long. Germline V lookup: CDR1 SGHTA, CDR2 FQGTGA. CDR3 loop: CASSVGAGGSTIYF. CDR3 coding DNA: TGTGCCAGCAGCGTAGGGGCCGGGGGAAGCACCATATATTTT.

The rearrangement links TRBV5-6 to TRBJ2-1; D gene ambiguous. This CDR3 is built from 13 residues. The germline CDR1 and CDR2 sequences are SGHDT and YYEEEE. V lost 2 bases and J lost 5, with 8 bases in between. This chain's CDR3 is CASSFGSDNEQFF. DNA for the CDR3: TGTGCCAGCAGCTTTGGTTCGGACAATGAGCAGTTCTTC.

The chain recombines TRBV7-4 with TRBJ1-6, with 10 bases fitting TRBD1. Germline trimming cut 5 bases from V and 10 bases from J; bases unmatched to any gene: 5. This CDR3 spans 14 amino acids. The germline gives CDR1 SGHVT, CDR2 SQSDAQ. The CDR3 loop reads CASSRQGAGSPLHF. CDR3 DNA: TGTGCCAGCAGCCGACAGGGGGCAGGGTCACCCCTCCACTTT.

The genes are TRBV3-1 and TRBJ2-1; 7 bases map to TRBD1. Trimming cost V 0 bases and J 1 base; bases outside gene matches: 0. Germline V gene data show CDR1 as LGHDT and CDR2 as YNNKEL (reference sequence). The CDR3 covers 15 residues. CDR3 nucleotides: TGTGCCAGCAGCCAAGACAGGGGGTCCTACAATGAGCAGTTCTTC. Amino acid sequence: CASSQDRGSYNEQFF.

V and J are TRBV6-1 and TRBJ1-4; D perhaps matches TRBD1 (6 bases). The CDR3 runs 17 residues. Germline V lookup: CDR1 MNHNS, CDR2 SASEGT. Trimming pared 2 bases from V and 4 bases from J, leaving 17 bases between. CDR3 sequence reads: CASSEFFIGGSNEKLFF. For the CDR3, the DNA is TGTGCCAGCAGTGAATTTTTTATAGGGGGGAGTAATGAAAAACTGTTTTTT.

This clonotype was found a few times. A much larger clonotype is one base distant, so this may be a read error. The V and J genes are TRBV10-1 and TRBJ2-1, with 7 bases fitting TRBD1. CDR1 and CDR2 from the germline V gene are WNHNN and SYGVQD (reference sequence). The V segment lost 3 bases and the J segment 5 bases; nucleotides outside the gene matches: 4. The length of the CDR3 is 14 residues. The CDR3 DNA follows: TGCGCCAGCAGTGAACAGGGGCCCCACAATGAGCAGTTCTTC. It encodes CASSEQGPHNEQFF.

There are many counts of this clonotype. The chain combines TRBV6-5 with TRBJ1-3; 7 bases are shared with TRBD1. The germline gives CDR1 MNHEY, CDR2 SVGAGI. The CDR3 loop spans 18 amino acids. V shed 6 bases and J 4 bases; nucleotides not matched to a gene: 18. The CDR3 is CASRTDRALSHTGNTIYF. The CDR3 DNA reads as TGTGCCAGCAGGACCGACAGGGCACTTAGCCACACAGGAAACACCATATATTTT.

This clonotype was recorded once. The rearrangement links TRBV6-2 or TRBV6-3 to TRBJ2-3, with a possible D match to TRBD2 (5 bases). This CDR3 contains 11 residues. Germline CDR1 reads MNHEY; CDR2 reads SVGEGT. V lost 5 bases to trimming and J lost 9 bases, with 9 bases between them. CDR3 sequence: CASSRRGTQYF. DNA for the CDR3: TGTGCCAGCAGTAGGCGAGGGACGCAGTATTTT.

This clonotype was detected only once. The V gene is TRBV7-2, the J gene TRBJ1-4; maybe TRBD1 (5 bases). The CDR3 is made up of 15 amino acids. The V end was cut by 3 bases, the J end by 17 bases, with 25 bases between. Germline values: CDR1 SGHTA, CDR2 FQGNSA. The CDR3 sequence is CASSFDSATDTQYFF. The CDR3 nucleotides read TGTGCCAGCAGCTTCGACAGCGCCACAGATACACAATATTTTTTT.

J is TRBJ2-1 and V is TRBV5-4, with 8 bases lining up with TRBD2. Germline CDR1 is SGHNT and CDR2 is YYREEE (reference sequence). The CDR3 has 16 residues. V was clipped by 2 bases and J by 3 bases; unmatched bases: 7. CDR3 in amino acids: CASSLNGAGGYNEQFF. The CDR3 nucleotides read TGTGCCAGCAGCTTAAATGGCGCGGGGGGCTACAATGAGCAGTTCTTC.

The chain is built from TRBV5-5 and TRBJ2-7; D not certain. Germline values: CDR1 SGHKS, CDR2 YYEKEE (reference sequence). V lost 1 base and J 9 bases, leaving 17 bases between the germline ends. The CDR3 is made up of 14 amino acids. This CDR3 reads CASSLTQAKGAQYF. The CDR3 DNA follows: TGTGCCAGCAGCTTGACTCAAGCCAAGGGCGCGCAGTACTTC.

The rearrangement joins TRBV7-4 to TRBJ2-5; 7 positions match TRBD1. V lost 4 bases and J lost 1; bases outside the gene matches: 3. This CDR3 is built from 14 residues. Germline V gene data show CDR1 as SGHVT and CDR2 as SQSDAQ. Here the CDR3 reads CASSSGTVQETQYF. CDR3 coding DNA: TGTGCCAGCAGCTCAGGGACAGTCCAAGAGACCCAGTACTTC.

On this clonotype itself: The junction and the germline gene differ at one end; a read error may be behind it. This chain links TRBV20-1 with TRBJ2-5; possibly TRBD2 for D (5 bases). CDR1 is DFQATT and CDR2 is SNEGSKA in the germline V gene (reference sequence). This CDR3 is 11 amino acids long. CDR3: CSALQEESYNF. The CDR3, as DNA: TGCAGTGCTCTCCAGGAGGAGTCCTACAACTTC.

The gene calls are TRBV20-1 and TRBJ1-5; 8 positions agree with TRBD1. Germline CDR1 reads DFQATT; CDR2 reads SNEGSKA (reference sequence). V dropped 6 bases and J dropped 7; count of bases not matched to a gene: 8. The length of the CDR3 is 13 residues. The CDR3 region is CSATRTGGQPQHF. CDR3 nucleotide sequence: TGCAGTGCGACCCGTACAGGGGGACAGCCCCAGCATTTT.

This clonotype occurred many times. The chain employs TRBV20-1 and TRBJ2-7, with D maybe TRBD1 (6 bases). The CDR3 covers 12 residues. Germline loops: CDR1 DFQATT, CDR2 SNEGSKA (reference sequence). Trimming removed 2 bases from V and 5 bases from J, with 10 bases in between. The CDR3 DNA reads TGCAGTGCTAGACAACAGGGAGACGAGCAGTACTTC. This translates into CSARQQGDEQYF.

A few counts support this clonotype. The V gene is TRBV12-3 or TRBV12-4, the J gene TRBJ1-6; TRBD1 might be the D (5 bases). This CDR3 region has 14 residues. V was pared by 3 bases and J by 7 bases, with 10 bases between. The CDR3 loop reads CASSFGTTNSPLHF. The CDR3 DNA is TGTGCCAGCAGTTTCGGGACCACCAATTCACCCCTCCACTTT.

The V gene is TRBV7-2, the J gene TRBJ2-7; D is perhaps TRBD2 (7 bases). This CDR3 region has 15 residues. Trimming removed 5 bases from V and 12 bases from J, with 26 bases in between. CDR1 and CDR2 from the germline V gene are SGHTA and FQGNSA. The CDR3 coding sequence is TGTGCCAGCAGCACCATGGCCCCCGGGACAAGGGAGGGGTACTTC. Translating it yields CASSTMAPGTREGYF.

This clonotype has ten or more counts. The chain combines TRBV6-2 or TRBV6-3 with TRBJ2-7; D gene ambiguous. The CDR3 extends over 15 amino acids. V was clipped by 6 bases and J by 2 bases, with 17 bases between them. Germline V gene data show CDR1 as MNHEY and CDR2 as SVGEGT. Here the CDR3 reads CASSPYGSSTYEQYF. Written as DNA, the CDR3 is TGTGCCAGCAGCCCTTATGGCTCTTCCACCTACGAGCAGTACTTC.

This clonotype was recorded once. The chain carries TRBV9 and TRBJ2-1; D may match TRBD1 or TRBD2 (5 bases each). The CDR3 covers 14 residues. With 1 base removed from V and 15 bases from J, the gap between germline ends came to 20 bases. Per the germline V gene, CDR1 is SGDLS and CDR2 is YYNGEE. CDR3: CASSVRGENSPLFF. DNA for the CDR3: TGTGCCAGCAGCGTACGAGGGGAAAATTCACCCCTGTTCTTC.